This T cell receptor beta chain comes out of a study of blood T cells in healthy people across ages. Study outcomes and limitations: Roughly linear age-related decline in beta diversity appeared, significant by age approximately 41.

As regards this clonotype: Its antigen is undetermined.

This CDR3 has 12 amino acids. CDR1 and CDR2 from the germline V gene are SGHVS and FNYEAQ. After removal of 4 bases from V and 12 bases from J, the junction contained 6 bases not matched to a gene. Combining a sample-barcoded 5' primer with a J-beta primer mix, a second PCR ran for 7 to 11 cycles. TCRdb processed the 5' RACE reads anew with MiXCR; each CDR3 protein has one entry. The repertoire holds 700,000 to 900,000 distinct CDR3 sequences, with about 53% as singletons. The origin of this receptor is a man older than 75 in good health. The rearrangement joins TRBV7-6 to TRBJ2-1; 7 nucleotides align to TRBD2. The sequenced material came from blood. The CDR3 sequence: CASSCGRRGQFF. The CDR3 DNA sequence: TGTGCCAGCAGCTGCGGGAGAAGGGGGCAGTTCTTC.